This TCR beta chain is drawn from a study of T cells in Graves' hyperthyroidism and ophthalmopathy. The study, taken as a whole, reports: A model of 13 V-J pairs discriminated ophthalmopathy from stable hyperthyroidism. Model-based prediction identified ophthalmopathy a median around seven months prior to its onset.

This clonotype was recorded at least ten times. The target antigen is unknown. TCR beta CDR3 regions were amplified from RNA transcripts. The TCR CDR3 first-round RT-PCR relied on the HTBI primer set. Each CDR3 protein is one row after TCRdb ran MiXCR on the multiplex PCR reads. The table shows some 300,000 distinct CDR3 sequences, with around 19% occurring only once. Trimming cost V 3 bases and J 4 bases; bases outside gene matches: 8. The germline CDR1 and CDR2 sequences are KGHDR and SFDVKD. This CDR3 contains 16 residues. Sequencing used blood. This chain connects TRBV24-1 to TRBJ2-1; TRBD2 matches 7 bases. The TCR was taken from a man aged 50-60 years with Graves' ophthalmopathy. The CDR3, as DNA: TGTGCCACCAGTGATGACGGGGACTACACTTACAATGAGCAGTTCTTC. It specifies CATSDDGDYTYNEQFF.